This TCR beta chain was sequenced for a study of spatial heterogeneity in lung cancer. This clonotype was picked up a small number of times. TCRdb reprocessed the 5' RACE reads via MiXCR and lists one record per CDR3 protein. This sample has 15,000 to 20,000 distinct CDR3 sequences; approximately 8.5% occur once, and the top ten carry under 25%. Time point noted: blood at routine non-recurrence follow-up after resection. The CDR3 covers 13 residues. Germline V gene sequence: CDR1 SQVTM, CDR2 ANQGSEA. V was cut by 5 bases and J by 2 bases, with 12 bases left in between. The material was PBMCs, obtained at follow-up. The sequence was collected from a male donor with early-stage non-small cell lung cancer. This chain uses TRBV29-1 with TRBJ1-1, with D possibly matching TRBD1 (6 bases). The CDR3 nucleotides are TGCAGCGTTAAGAAAGGGGGTAACACTGAAGCTTTCTTT. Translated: CSVKKGGNTEAFF.